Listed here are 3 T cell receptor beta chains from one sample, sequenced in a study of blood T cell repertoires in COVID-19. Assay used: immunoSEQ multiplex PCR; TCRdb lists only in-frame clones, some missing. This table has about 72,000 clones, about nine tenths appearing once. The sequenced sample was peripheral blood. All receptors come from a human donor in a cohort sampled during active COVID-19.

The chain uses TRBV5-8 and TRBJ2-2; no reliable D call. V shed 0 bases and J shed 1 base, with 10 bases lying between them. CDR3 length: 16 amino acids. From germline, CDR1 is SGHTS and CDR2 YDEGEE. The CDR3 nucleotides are TGTGCCAGCAGCTTGGACCATGTTAGGAACACCGGGGAGCTGTTTTTT. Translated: CASSLDHVRNTGELFF.

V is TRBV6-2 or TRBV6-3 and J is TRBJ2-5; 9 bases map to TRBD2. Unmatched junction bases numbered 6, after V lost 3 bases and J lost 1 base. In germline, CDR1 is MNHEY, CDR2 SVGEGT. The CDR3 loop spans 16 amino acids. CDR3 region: CASSYPMREGQETQYF. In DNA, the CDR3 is TGTGCCAGCAGTTATCCGATGCGGGAGGGCCAAGAGACCCAGTACTTC.

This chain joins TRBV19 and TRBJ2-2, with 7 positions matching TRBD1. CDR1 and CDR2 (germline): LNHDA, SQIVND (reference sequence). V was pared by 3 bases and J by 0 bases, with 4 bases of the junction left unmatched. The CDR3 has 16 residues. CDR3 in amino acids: CASSMRDSPNTGELFF. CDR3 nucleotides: TGTGCCAGTAGTATGAGGGACAGCCCGAACACCGGGGAGCTGTTTTTT.